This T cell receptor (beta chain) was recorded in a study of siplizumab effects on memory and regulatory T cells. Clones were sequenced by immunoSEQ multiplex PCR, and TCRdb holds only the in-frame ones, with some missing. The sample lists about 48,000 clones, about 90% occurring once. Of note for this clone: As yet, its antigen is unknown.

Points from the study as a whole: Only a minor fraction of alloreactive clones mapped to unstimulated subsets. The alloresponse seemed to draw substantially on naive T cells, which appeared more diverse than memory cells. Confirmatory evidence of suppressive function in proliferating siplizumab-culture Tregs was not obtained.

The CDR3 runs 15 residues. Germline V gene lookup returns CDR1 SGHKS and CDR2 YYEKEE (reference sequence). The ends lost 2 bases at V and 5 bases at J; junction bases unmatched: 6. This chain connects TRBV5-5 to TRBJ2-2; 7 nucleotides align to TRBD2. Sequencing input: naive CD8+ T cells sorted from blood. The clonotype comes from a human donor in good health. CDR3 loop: CASSFYISGTGELFF. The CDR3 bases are TGTGCCAGCAGCTTTTATATTAGCGGGACCGGGGAGCTGTTTTTT.